The 17 T cell receptor beta chains in this list originate from one sample, sequenced in a study of cutaneous CD30+ T cell lymphoproliferative disorder and hepatitis E. The method was immunoSEQ multiplex PCR; TCRdb's version includes in-frame clones alone and lacks a portion of them. The data show about 500 clones, with about 83% seen just once and roughly 78% held by the top ten. Sequencing used liver tissue. These receptors originate from a human donor with a cutaneous T cell lymphoproliferative disorder associated with hepatitis E virus.

The genes are TRBV7-6 and TRBJ1-1; 7 nucleotides agree with TRBD1. V lost 3 bases to trimming and J lost 1 base; unmatched junction nucleotides: 5. This CDR3 has 15 residues. Germline V CDR1 and CDR2: SGHVS, FNYEAQ. In nucleotides, the CDR3 is TGTGCCAGCAGCTTGACCGGGACAGAGAACACTGAAGCTTTCTTT. It translates to CASSLTGTENTEAFF.

The CDR3 DNA reads TGTGCCAGTAGTATCGCAGGGCCCCCTGATGGCTACACCTTC. Translating gives CASSIAGPPDGYTF. The chain carries TRBV19 and TRBJ1-2, with D maybe TRBD1 (5 bases). V was cut by 3 bases and J by 6 bases, with 14 bases left in between. Germline-derived CDR1 and CDR2 are LNHDA and SQIVND (reference sequence). This CDR3 has 14 amino acids.

The chain is built from TRBV9 and TRBJ1-1; 9 nucleotides agree with TRBD1. With 4 bases clipped from V and 7 bases from J, the junction kept 14 bases outside the gene matches. Germline lookup yields CDR1 SGDLS and CDR2 YYNGEE. CDR3 length: 16 residues. The CDR3 sequence is CASSQGGTGPRGEAFF. Here the CDR3 DNA reads TGTGCCAGCAGCCAAGGGGGGACAGGGCCCAGGGGTGAAGCTTTCTTT.

The chain recombines TRBV18 with TRBJ1-4; D is possibly TRBD1 (5 bases). Trimming removed 4 bases from V and 10 bases from J, with 16 bases in between. CDR3 size: 14 residues. Germline CDR1 KGHSH, CDR2 LQKENI. CDR3 bases: TGTGCCAGCTCACGGGACCGCGGGGCCGGAAAACTGTTTTTT. Protein: CASSRDRGAGKLFF.

The V call is TRBV5-4, the J call TRBJ2-1; a weak D match, TRBD1 (5 bases). Germline V gene sequence: CDR1 SGHNT, CDR2 YYREEE (reference sequence). The CDR3 spans 15 residues. V dropped 2 bases and J dropped 6 bases, with 15 bases sitting between them. The CDR3 here is CASSFWGPRRNEQFF. Written as DNA, the CDR3 is TGTGCCAGCAGCTTTTGGGGCCCCAGGCGCAATGAGCAGTTCTTC. Full variable domain (rest looked up from reference TRBV5-4 and TRBJ2-1): ETGVTQSPTHLIKTRGQQVTLRCSSQSGHNTVSWYQQALGQGPQFIFQYYREEENGRGNFPPRFSGLQFPNYSSELNVNALELDDSALYLCASSFWGPRRNEQFFGPGTRLTVL.

The chain uses TRBV7-6 and TRBJ2-5, with D tentatively TRBD2 (5 bases). In germline, CDR1 is SGHVS, CDR2 FNYEAQ. This CDR3 comprises 18 residues. Trimming pared 8 bases from V and 4 bases from J, leaving 29 bases between. CDR3 protein: CASLPFLGKRSDGETQYF. The CDR3 DNA reads as TGTGCCAGCCTCCCGTTTTTGGGAAAGCGGTCCGACGGAGAGACCCAGTACTTC.

For the CDR3, the DNA is TGTGCCAGCAGCGCCCCGAAGACAGGGGGAAATGAAAAACTGTTTTTT. It is translated as CASSAPKTGGNEKLFF. The chain employs TRBV9 and TRBJ1-4, with 9 bases matching TRBD1. Losses at the gene ends were 3 bases for V and 5 bases for J; bases not matched to a gene: 8. Per the germline V gene, CDR1 is SGDLS and CDR2 is YYNGEE. The CDR3 length is 16 residues.

This clone is a singleton in its sample. The rearrangement joins TRBV4-2 to TRBJ2-7; 9 bases are shared with TRBD2. CDR3 length: 15 amino acids. Germline V gene data show CDR1 as LGHNA and CDR2 as YNFKEQ. V lost 0 bases to trimming and J lost 4 bases; unmatched junction nucleotides: 4. DNA for the CDR3: TGTGCCAGCAGCCAAGACTCTAGCGGGACTTACGAGCAGTACTTC. Protein product: CASSQDSSGTYEQYF.

The J gene is TRBJ1-5, the V gene TRBV7-2, with D unclear. V was trimmed by 5 bases and J by 7 bases, leaving 15 bases between them. The CDR3 extends over 14 amino acids. Per the germline V gene, CDR1 is SGHTA and CDR2 is FQGNSA. Here the CDR3 reads CASSPGLGGQPQHF. DNA of the CDR3: TGTGCCAGCAGCCCTGGACTGGGTGGGCAGCCCCAGCATTTT.

This clone appeared a single time. The V call is TRBV7-2, the J call TRBJ1-1; D is unresolved. Trimming stripped 0 bases from V and 0 bases from J, with 14 bases between. Germline CDR1 reads SGHTA; CDR2 reads FQGNSA. CDR3 size: 17 residues. The CDR3: CASSLASAGNLNTEAFF. The CDR3 nucleotides read TGTGCCAGCAGCTTAGCAAGTGCGGGTAACTTGAACACTGAAGCTTTCTTT.

The chain couples TRBV5-8 to TRBJ1-1; TRBD1 matches at 7 bases. V gave up 0 bases and J gave up 3 bases; unmatched junction bases: 2. CDR1 is SGHTS and CDR2 is YDEGEE in the germline V gene. This CDR3 contains 14 residues. DNA of the CDR3: TGTGCCAGCAGCTTGGGGGACAGCTACACTGAAGCTTTCTTT. This codes for CASSLGDSYTEAFF.

J is TRBJ2-7 and V is TRBV7-6; 8 positions match TRBD2. The length of the CDR3 is 13 residues. J was trimmed by 7 bases and V by 3 bases; bases with no gene match: 5. CDR1 SGHVS and CDR2 FNYEAQ come from the germline V gene. The CDR3 protein is CASSFGGASEQYF. The CDR3 DNA follows: TGTGCCAGCAGCTTCGGGGGGGCGAGTGAGCAGTACTTC.

Worth noting for this clone: This is likely a read error, given that the CDR3 carries no conserved phenylalanine or tryptophan at its end. It is unclear where the CDR3 begins or ends on the DNA, so no DNA is shown, and the CDR3 is as TCRdb lists it. The chain joins TRBV21-1 to TRBJ1-2; no check of the table's D call, TRBD1, against the DNA was made. TRBV21-1 is annotated as a pseudogene. The length of the CDR3 is 11 amino acids, counting both ends. CDR3 protein: CASSGHQPGQS.

The J gene is TRBJ2-5, the V gene TRBV7-9; 9 bases fit TRBD2. Germline trimming cut 4 bases from V and 4 bases from J; bases unmatched to any gene: 4. The germline V gene encodes CDR1 SEHNR and CDR2 FQNEAQ (reference sequence). This CDR3 spans 14 amino acids. The CDR3 protein is CASSSSAGGETQYF. The CDR3 coding sequence is TGTGCCAGCAGCTCTTCAGCGGGGGGAGAGACCCAGTACTTC. The entire variable domain, with the rest obtained from reference TRBV7-9 and TRBJ2-5, is as follows: DTGVSQNPRHKITKRGQNVTFRCDPISEHNRLYWYRQTLGQGPEFLTYFQNEAQLEKSRLLSDRFSAERPKGSFSTLEIQRTEQGDSAMYLCASSSSAGGETQYFGPGTRLLVL.

The chain has TRBV21-1 and TRBJ1-4. TRBV21-1 is noted as a pseudogene. This CDR3 has 16 residues. CDR3: CASSKAAGQPNEKLFF. The CDR3 DNA reads as TGTGCCAGCAGCAAAGCGGCGGGGCAGCCTAATGAAAAACTGTTTTTT.

The chain has TRBV6-6 and TRBJ2-1; D is unresolved. Trimming took off 7 bases at V and 3 bases at J, with 13 bases between the two ends. There are 14 residues in the CDR3. Germline V gene sequence: CDR1 MNHNY, CDR2 SVGAGI (reference sequence). The CDR3 reads CASTVQEIYNEQFF. The CDR3 nucleotides are TGTGCCAGCACGGTCCAGGAGATCTACAATGAGCAGTTCTTC.

Only one count was recorded for this clone. The chain recombines TRBV28 with TRBJ2-1, with D hard to call. CDR1 and CDR2 (germline): MDHEN, SYDVKM. V shed 9 bases and J shed 9 bases, with 18 bases lying between them. The CDR3 is made up of 13 amino acids. Here the CDR3 DNA reads TGTGCCAGTACTACTCCCCCCACAACTGAGCAGTTCTTC. Translation gives CASTTPPTTEQFF.